This entry lists 18 T cell receptor beta chains sequenced from one sample in a study of read filtering for tumor transcriptome and immune sequencing (dated by TCRdb to the early 2020s). The data were produced on an Illumina HiSeq 4000. Starting from roughly 370 ng RNA, TCR libraries were constructed with the Immunoverse kit using molecular barcoded adaptors that cover the alpha/delta and beta/gamma chains. The public sequencing data were trimmed at Q25 with fastp and processed into clonotypes with MiXCR by TCRdb, which kept only in-frame beta chains. Each entry is one CDR3 protein sequence, shown with its most common DNA and genes. The sample contains about 130,000 distinct CDR3 sequences, roughly an eighth of them found a single time. Clones ranked in the top ten supply 8.4% of the sample. The sample comprised a population of CD138-negative cells sorted from bone marrow. According to the study, the label for this sample's cell subset or site signals: bone marrow mononuclear cells depleted of CD138+ plasma/myeloma cells by negative magnetic selection. These receptors originate from a donor at least 40 years old with multiple myeloma.

Ten or more counts support this clonotype. CDR3 in amino acids: CASSLNRNEQFF. CDR3 sequence (DNA): TGTGCCAGCAGCCTAAACAGGAATGAGCAGTTCTTC. The chain carries TRBV7-2 and TRBJ2-1, with D possibly matching TRBD1 (5 bases). This CDR3 is built from 12 residues. Trimming shortened V by 5 bases and J by 7 bases, and 9 bases separated the two germline ends. Germline V CDR1 and CDR2: SGHTA, FQGNSA.

This chain joins TRBV18 and TRBJ2-2; D is unclear. The CDR3 length is 14 residues. V was trimmed by 2 bases and J by 8 bases, leaving 12 bases between them. Germline values: CDR1 KGHSH, CDR2 LQKENI. This CDR3 reads CASSPRSFPGELFF. DNA for the CDR3: TGTGCCAGCTCACCAAGGTCTTTCCCAGGGGAGCTGTTTTTT.

This clonotype was detected ten times or more. J is TRBJ1-5 and V is TRBV19; weak D call: TRBD1 (5 bases). The V end lost 5 bases, the J end lost 6 bases, and 8 bases lay between the germline ends. The CDR3 runs to 12 residues. Germline V gives CDR1 LNHDA, CDR2 SQIVND (reference sequence). The CDR3 here is CASSRGVQPQHF. In nucleotides, the CDR3 is TGTGCCAGTAGTCGGGGGGTTCAGCCCCAGCATTTT.

This clonotype was counted ten times or more. At one boundary the junction diverges from the germline segment, which might be a read error. The chain links TRBV20-1 to TRBJ2-3; D not certain. CDR1 DFQATT and CDR2 SNEGSKA come from the germline V gene (reference sequence). CDR3 length equals 12 residues. CDR3 sequence reads: CSARASTDTQYF. The CDR3, as DNA: TGCAGTGCCAGAGCTAGCACAGATACGCAGTATTTT.

The sample holds many counts of this clonotype. The chain combines TRBV20-1 with TRBJ1-1; tentatively, D is TRBD1 (6 bases). Germline-derived CDR1 and CDR2 are DFQATT and SNEGSKA (reference sequence). The CDR3 contains 13 residues. Trimming cost V 5 bases and J 0 bases, with 10 bases left between them. The CDR3 bases are TGCAGTGCTCCGGGACACTTGAACACTGAAGCTTTCTTT. As protein: CSAPGHLNTEAFF.

This clonotype showed up many times. The chain carries TRBV27 and TRBJ1-1; possibly TRBD1 for D (6 bases). The CDR3 extends over 12 amino acids. Germline loops: CDR1 MNHEY, CDR2 SMNVEV (reference sequence). V was cut by 5 bases and J by 10 bases, with 14 bases left in between. CDR3: CASSNPGVIAFF. The CDR3 coding sequence is TGTGCCAGCAGTAATCCAGGGGTAATAGCTTTCTTT.

About this clonotype: A much larger clone sits a single nucleotide away, making a read error possible. The genes are TRBV6-1 and TRBJ1-1; 7 nucleotides match TRBD1. This CDR3 is 11 amino acids long. Germline V CDR1 and CDR2: MNHNS, SASEGT. The chain's CDR3 is CASIMTGNALF. The CDR3 DNA reads as TGTGCCAGCATAATGACAGGGAACGCTCTCTTT.

In this sample, this clonotype turned up many times. The rearrangement joins TRBV5-6 to TRBJ2-1; D not resolved. V shed 3 bases and J shed 0 bases, with 10 bases lying between them. This CDR3 is 15 amino acids long. The germline V gene has CDR1 SGHDT and CDR2 YYEEEE. This CDR3 is CASSSQLSSYNEQFF. CDR3 sequence (DNA): TGTGCCAGCAGCTCCCAGCTGAGCTCCTACAATGAGCAGTTCTTC.

The CDR3 loop reads CASSNAYEQYF. CDR3 in DNA: TGTGCCAGCAGTAACGCCTACGAGCAGTACTTC. The rearrangement uses TRBV6-2 or TRBV6-3 and TRBJ2-7, with unresolved D. The CDR3 sequence is 11 residues long. Trimming took off 5 bases at V and 2 bases at J, with 4 bases between the two ends. The germline V gene has CDR1 MNHEY and CDR2 SVGEGT.

About this clonotype: Just one base apart from a much larger clone, this may be a read error. The chain combines TRBV7-8 with TRBJ2-2; weak D call: TRBD2 (5 bases). CDR1 and CDR2 from the germline V gene are SGHVS and FQNEAQ. V was pared by 5 bases and J by 6 bases, with 13 bases between. The CDR3 is 14 residues long. CDR3 bases: TGTGCCAGCAGCATATCGGCAGCGGCCGGGGAGCTGTTTTTT. Translating it yields CASSISAAAGELFF.

This chain joins TRBV20-1 and TRBJ2-2, with D hard to call. The V end was cut by 0 bases, the J end by 3 bases, with 2 bases between. Germline assignment: CDR1 DFQATT and CDR2 SNEGSKA (reference sequence). This CDR3 has 12 residues. This CDR3 is CSARDYTGELFF. The CDR3, as DNA: TGCAGTGCTAGAGACTACACCGGGGAGCTGTTTTTT.

A word on this clonotype: One end of the junction varies from germline; a read error may be responsible. The rearrangement links TRBV4-1 to TRBJ2-1; 10 bases match TRBD1. CDR1 MGHRA and CDR2 YSYEKL come from the germline V gene. The CDR3 has 18 amino acids. Written as DNA, the CDR3 is TGCGCCAGCAGCCAAGATCTGGGACAGGGGTTTTCCTACAATGGGCAGTTCTTC. This encodes CASSQDLGQGFSYNGQFF.

This clonotype has a handful of counts. V and J are TRBV6-5 and TRBJ2-7, with 14 bases lining up with TRBD2. The CDR3 runs 16 residues. The trim removed 2 bases at V and 6 bases at J, leaving 6 bases unmatched. Germline CDR1 is MNHEY and CDR2 is SVGAGI. The CDR3 loop is CASSYPGTSGSTEQYF. CDR3 in DNA: TGTGCCAGCAGTTACCCGGGGACTAGCGGGAGCACCGAGCAGTACTTC.

About this clonotype itself: The germline gene is not matched at one end of the junction; a read error may be the cause. The V and J genes are TRBV19 and TRBJ1-5; TRBD1 matches at 8 bases. CDR1 and CDR2 (germline): LNHDA, SQIVND (reference sequence). The CDR3 has 13 residues. CDR3 in amino acids: CASSRTGTQPRHF. The CDR3, as DNA: TGTGCCAGTAGTCGGACAGGGACTCAGCCCCGGCATTTT.

This clonotype was observed at least ten times. V and J are TRBV7-9 and TRBJ1-1; a weak D match, TRBD1 (5 bases). V was clipped by 4 bases and J by 0 bases, with 9 bases between them. The CDR3 consists of 14 residues. Germline V lookup: CDR1 SEHNR, CDR2 FQNEAQ (reference sequence). The CDR3: CASSSGRMNTEAFF. In nucleotides, the CDR3 is TGTGCCAGCAGCTCGGGACGGATGAACACTGAAGCTTTCTTT. Based on the CDR3 plus reference TRBV7-9 and TRBJ1-1, the full variable domain is DTGVSQNPRHKITKRGQNVTFRCDPISEHNRLYWYRQTLGQGPEFLTYFQNEAQLEKSRLLSDRFSAERPKGSFSTLEIQRTEQGDSAMYLCASSSGRMNTEAFFGQGTRLTVV.

In this sample, this clonotype turned up many times. The CDR3 nucleotides are TGTGCCAGCAGCTTGGGCGGTGGGTCTGAAGCTTTCTTT. Translation gives CASSLGGGSEAFF. The chain links TRBV7-9 to TRBJ1-1; D call uncertain. CDR1 is SEHNR, CDR2 FQNEAQ, per germline (reference sequence). This CDR3 spans 13 amino acids. Between the trimmed V and J ends, which lost 3 bases and 6 bases, there was a span of 11 bases. Variable domain in full (rest from reference TRBV7-9 and TRBJ1-1): DTGVSQNPRHKITKRGQNVTFRCDPISEHNRLYWYRQTLGQGPEFLTYFQNEAQLEKSRLLSDRFSAERPKGSFSTLEIQRTEQGDSAMYLCASSLGGGSEAFFGQGTRLTVV.

In its sample, this clonotype was seen a few times. The chain links TRBV5-4 to TRBJ2-7; D may match TRBD1 or TRBD2 (5 bases each). The CDR3 totals 13 residues. The V and J ends lost 4 bases and 3 bases respectively, with 11 bases between them. Germline V gives CDR1 SGHNT, CDR2 YYREEE (reference sequence). In DNA, the CDR3 is TGTGCCAGCAGCATCGGGACGGACTACGAGCAGTACTTC. Its protein product is CASSIGTDYEQYF.

This clonotype was counted many times. V gene TRBV25-1 combines with J gene TRBJ2-5, with 12 bases lining up with TRBD1. CDR1 is MGHDK, CDR2 SYGVNS, per germline. CDR3 length: 16 amino acids. V was clipped by 1 base and J by 4 bases; unmatched bases: 4. Here the CDR3 reads CASSESGTGGRETQYF. CDR3 nucleotides: TGTGCCAGCAGTGAATCCGGGACAGGGGGCCGAGAGACCCAGTACTTC.